This TCR beta chain was recorded in a study of T cell changes during pregnancy in multiple sclerosis. This table comes from immunoSEQ multiplex PCR, and its TCRdb copy is limited to in-frame clones, with some not included. The table includes roughly 39,000 clones, around 90% detected once. This receptor was obtained from a female donor with multiple sclerosis, enrolled in a pregnancy study. The specimen was PBMCs (not recorded whether the cells were cultured).

CDR3 region: CASSQDQGTYNEQFF. Here the CDR3 DNA reads TGCGCCAGCAGCCAAGACCAGGGCACCTACAATGAGCAGTTCTTC. This chain connects TRBV4-1 to TRBJ2-1; perhaps TRBD1 as D (5 bases). The CDR3 has 15 residues. The ends were cut back, 0 bases at V and 2 bases at J, with 8 bases in the middle. Germline CDR1 reads MGHRA; CDR2 reads YSYEKL.